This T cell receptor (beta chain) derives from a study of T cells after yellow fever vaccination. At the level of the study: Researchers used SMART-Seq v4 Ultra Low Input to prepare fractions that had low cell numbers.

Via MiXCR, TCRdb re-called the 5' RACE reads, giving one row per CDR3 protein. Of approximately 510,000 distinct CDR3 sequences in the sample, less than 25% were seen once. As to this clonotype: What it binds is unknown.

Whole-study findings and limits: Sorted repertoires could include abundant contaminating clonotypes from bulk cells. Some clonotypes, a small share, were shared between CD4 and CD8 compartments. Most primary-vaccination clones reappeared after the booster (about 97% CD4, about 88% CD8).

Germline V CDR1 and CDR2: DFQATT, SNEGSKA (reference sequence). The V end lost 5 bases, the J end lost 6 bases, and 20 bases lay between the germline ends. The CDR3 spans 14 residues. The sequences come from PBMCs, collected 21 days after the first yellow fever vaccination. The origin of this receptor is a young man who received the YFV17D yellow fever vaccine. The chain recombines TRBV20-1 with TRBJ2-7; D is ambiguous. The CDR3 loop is CSAGKWTGSREQYF. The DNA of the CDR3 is TGCAGTGCTGGAAAATGGACCGGGTCACGCGAGCAGTACTTC.